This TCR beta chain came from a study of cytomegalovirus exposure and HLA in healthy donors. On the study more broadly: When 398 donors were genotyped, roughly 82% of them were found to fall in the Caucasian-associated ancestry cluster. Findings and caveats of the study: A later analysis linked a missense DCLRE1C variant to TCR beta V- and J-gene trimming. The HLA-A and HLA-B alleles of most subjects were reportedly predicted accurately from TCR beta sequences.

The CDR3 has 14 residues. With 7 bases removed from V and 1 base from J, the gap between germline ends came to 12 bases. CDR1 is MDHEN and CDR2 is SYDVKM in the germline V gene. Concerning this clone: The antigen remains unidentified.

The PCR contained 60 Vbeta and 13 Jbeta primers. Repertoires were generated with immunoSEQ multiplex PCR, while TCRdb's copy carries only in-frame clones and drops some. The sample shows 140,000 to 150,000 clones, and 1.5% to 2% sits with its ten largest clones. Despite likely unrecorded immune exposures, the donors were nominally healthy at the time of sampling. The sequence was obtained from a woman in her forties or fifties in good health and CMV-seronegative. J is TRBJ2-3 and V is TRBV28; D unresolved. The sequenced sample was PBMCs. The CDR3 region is CASKTGEGTDTQYF. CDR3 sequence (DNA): TGTGCCAGCAAAACGGGTGAGGGCACAGATACGCAGTATTTT.